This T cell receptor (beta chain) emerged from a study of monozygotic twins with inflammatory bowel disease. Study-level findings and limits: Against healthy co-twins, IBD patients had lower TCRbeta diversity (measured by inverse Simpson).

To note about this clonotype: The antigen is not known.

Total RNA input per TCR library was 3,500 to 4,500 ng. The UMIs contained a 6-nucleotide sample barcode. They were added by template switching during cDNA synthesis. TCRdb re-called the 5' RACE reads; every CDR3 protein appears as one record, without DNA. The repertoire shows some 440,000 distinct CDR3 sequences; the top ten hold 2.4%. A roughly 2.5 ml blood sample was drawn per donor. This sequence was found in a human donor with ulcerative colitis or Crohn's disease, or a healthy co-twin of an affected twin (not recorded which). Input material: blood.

CDR3 protein: CASSLTSGRDTQYF. The rearrangement uses TRBV7-8 and TRBJ2-3; the D gene TCRdb calls, TRBD2, cannot be checked with no DNA. This CDR3 has 14 residues. The germline gives CDR1 SGHVS, CDR2 FQNEAQ.